This T cell receptor (beta chain) was captured by sequencing in a study of a mutant IDH1 vaccine in newly diagnosed glioma. V shed 6 bases and J 3 bases; nucleotides not matched to a gene: 11. The CDR3 totals 16 residues. The V gene's germline CDR1 is KGHSH and CDR2 LQKENI. Time point in this sample: baseline, week 1 (first vaccination visit). The sample's treatment: pre-vaccination baseline after standard-of-care therapy. This table comes from immunoSEQ multiplex PCR, and its TCRdb copy is limited to in-frame clones, with some not included. The sample has approximately 25,000 clones, 93% seen once. This sequence joins TRBV18 and TRBJ2-3; TRBD1 aligns across 8 bases. Material: PBMCs, obtained from a glioma patient treated with radiotherapy, temozolomide or both. The clonotype comes from a man in his forties or fifties with glioma. This CDR3 reads CASSPTQGARTDTQYF. The DNA of the CDR3 is TGTGCCAGCTCTCCCACTCAGGGGGCGAGGACAGATACGCAGTATTTT.